This TCR beta chain was obtained from a study of blood T cell repertoires in COVID-19 (dated by TCRdb to the early 2020s). Regarding the research as a whole: The collaborator samples originated in the United States, Italy and Spain and spanned the acute and convalescent phases of COVID-19. The prospective study material was composed of cDNA or gDNA derived from T cells, B-cell-depleted T cells, or PBMCs. The dataset comprised deeply sampled blood TCRbeta repertoires from subjects exposed to, actively infected with, or recovered from COVID-19. A freely available public database, intended as a resource for researchers studying the immune response to SARS-CoV-2, is where the repertoires were released. Samples were obtained from the ongoing ImmuneRACE study (first 160 participants) and from 950 to 1,500 subjects provided by 6 global collaborators. Nearly every sample came with metadata listing a de-identified subject ID, COVID-19 status, age in years and sex. Where available, HLA class I and class II types were obtained from metadata supplied by the sample provider rather than from assay-based typing. General findings and caveats noted by the study authors: How much clinical and demographic metadata was included differed by source and by participant, and the metadata was provided uncurated.

The immunoSEQ Assay, a bias-controlled multiplex PCR, was used to amplify TCRbeta CDR3 regions from genomic DNA. As for how the authors treated the data: The number of nucleated cells in each sample was estimated by amplification of reference gene primers within the assay. To quantify the absolute abundance of each unique TCRbeta CDR3 rearrangement, sequence reads were collapsed and filtered. For each sample, productive Simpson clonality was calculated as the square root of Simpson's diversity index over productive rearrangements. Here the immuneACCESS table is served through TCRdb, limited to in-frame sequences with V and J called. Missing clones are a known gap in these copies; in checked studies unresolved V genes cover under half, and the rest lacks a known reason. V, J and clone size reflect that table, while D and trimming were determined from the DNA. The sample includes some 97,000 clones, with approximately 80% observed a single time. 12% of the sample comes from the top ten.

The collaborating institutions used their own protocols to collect whole blood in K2EDTA tubes. For TCRbeta analysis, collaborators shipped samples as frozen whole blood, isolated PBMCs, or DNA extracted from either of those sample types. As regards this clone: No antigen is known for it. The record has no base qualities; no much larger clone is one base away.

CDR1 and CDR2, per the germline V gene, are MNHEY and SVGEGT. Germline trimming amounts to 0 bases on V and 9 bases on J, with 7 as the count of junction bases outside the gene matches. From cysteine to phenylalanine, the CDR3 is 14 amino acids long. Solely the CDR3 DNA is kept, with 42 bases framed from the first base. The sequence was obtained from a woman aged 70-85 years with acute or convalescent COVID-19. Sequencing was performed on peripheral blood. The chain is assembled from TRBV6-2 or TRBV6-3 and TRBJ2-5; the junction holds 7 bases that match TRBD1. The CDR3 region reads CASSYSTGSPAQYF. Here is the DNA: TGTGCCAGCAGTTACTCGACAGGGTCCCCAGCCCAGTACTTC.